The 29 T cell receptor beta chains listed next were all sequenced from one sample in a study of cytomegalovirus exposure and HLA in healthy donors. A multiplex PCR was run with 60 Vbeta primers and 13 Jbeta primers. Clones were read by immunoSEQ multiplex PCR, and TCRdb kept only the in-frame ones, dropping some. Of some 150,000 clones in the sample, 75% to 85% were seen once. Specimen: PBMCs. Source of these receptors: a female donor in good health and CMV-seropositive.

The chain couples TRBV7-9 to TRBJ2-7; 8 positions match TRBD1. The CDR3 is 16 amino acids. The V and J ends lost 1 base and 3 bases, in that order; junction bases with no gene match: 8. CDR1 and CDR2 (germline): SEHNR, FQNEAQ (reference sequence). CDR3 region: CASSLGAQGAHYEQYF. The CDR3 region has the DNA TGTGCCAGCAGCTTAGGGGCCCAGGGGGCTCACTACGAGCAGTACTTC.

The genes are TRBV28 and TRBJ1-2, with 8 bases matching TRBD1. V shed 6 bases and J 1 base; nucleotides not matched to a gene: 13. There are 17 residues in the CDR3. In germline, CDR1 is MDHEN, CDR2 SYDVKM. The CDR3 reads CASSTIPDRALNYGYTF. In nucleotides, the CDR3 is TGTGCCAGCAGCACTATTCCGGACAGGGCCCTTAACTATGGCTACACCTTC.

This sequence joins TRBV19 and TRBJ2-3; D might be TRBD2 (6 bases). The CDR3 consists of 13 residues. Germline CDR1 and CDR2: LNHDA and SQIVND (reference sequence). Deletions cut 6 bases from V and 5 bases from J, with 12 bases between. The CDR3 DNA follows: TGTGCCAGTAGATACCCCGGGGGAGATACGCAGTATTTT. Translating it yields CASRYPGGDTQYF.

This chain joins TRBV9 and TRBJ1-5; D is ambiguous. The V gene's germline CDR1 is SGDLS and CDR2 YYNGEE. The CDR3 runs 14 residues. V lost 4 bases to trimming and J lost 0 bases, with 8 bases between them. CDR3 in DNA: TGTGCCAGCAGCTCTGGAGGTAGCAATCAGCCCCAGCATTTT. Its translation: CASSSGGSNQPQHF. Full variable domain (rest looked up from reference TRBV9 and TRBJ1-5): DSGVTQTPKHLITATGQRVTLRCSPRSGDLSVYWYQQSLDQGLQFLIQYYNGEERAKGNILERFSAQQFPDLHSELNLSSLELGDSALYFCASSSGGSNQPQHFGDGTRLSIL.

V and J are TRBV19 and TRBJ1-4, with D tentatively TRBD1 (5 bases). Germline V gives CDR1 LNHDA, CDR2 SQIVND (reference sequence). Trimming took off 3 bases at V and 6 bases at J, with 11 bases between the two ends. CDR3 length equals 14 residues. CDR3 DNA: TGTGCCAGTAGTATCTGGGGGGGAGATGAAAAACTGTTTTTT. This encodes CASSIWGGDEKLFF.

The chain has TRBV19 and TRBJ2-4; TRBD2 matches 16 bases. Germline loops: CDR1 LNHDA, CDR2 SQIVND (reference sequence). The CDR3 is 18 residues long. V lost 6 bases to trimming and J lost 6 bases; unmatched junction nucleotides: 11. CDR3 residues: CASSRSGLAGGLRNIQYF. For the CDR3, the DNA is TGTGCCAGTAGCCGGTCGGGACTAGCGGGGGGGCTGAGAAACATTCAGTACTTC.

This clone was found a few times. This sequence joins TRBV5-6 and TRBJ2-3, with 8 bases aligning to TRBD1. Germline assignment: CDR1 SGHDT and CDR2 YYEEEE. V trimming: 1 base; J trimming: 6 bases; junction bases outside the gene matches: 7. This CDR3 spans 15 amino acids. CDR3 sequence: CASSLFQGAWDTQYF. The CDR3 region has the DNA TGTGCCAGCAGCTTGTTTCAGGGGGCTTGGGATACGCAGTATTTT.

The J gene is TRBJ1-4, the V gene TRBV18; 11 bases fit TRBD1. The V segment lost 3 bases and the J segment 7 bases; nucleotides outside the gene matches: 7. CDR1 is KGHSH, CDR2 LQKENI, per germline. The CDR3 is 16 amino acids. The CDR3 coding sequence is TGTGCCAGCTCACCGGATCGGGACAGGGGGTTTGAAAAACTGTTTTTT. This gives the protein CASSPDRDRGFEKLFF.

CDR3 region: CASGPSAGAGYGYTF. CDR3 in DNA: TGCGCCAGCGGACCCTCGGCGGGGGCAGGCTATGGCTACACCTTC. The rearrangement links TRBV5-1 to TRBJ1-2, with a tentative D call TRBD1 (6 bases). The germline V gene has CDR1 SGHRS and CDR2 YFSETQ. CDR3 size: 15 residues. V was clipped by 7 bases and J by 4 bases, with 20 bases between them. Variable domain in full (rest from reference TRBV5-1 and TRBJ1-2): KAGVTQTPRYLIKTRGQQVTLSCSPISGHRSVSWYQQTPGQGLQFLFEYFSETQRNKGNFPGRFSGRQFSNSRSEMNVSTLELGDSALYLCASGPSAGAGYGYTFGSGTRLTVV.

The CDR3 coding sequence is TGTGCCAGCAGTTACCCGGGACTAGTCAGTTCGGACGAGCAGTACTTC. It specifies CASSYPGLVSSDEQYF. The rearrangement uses TRBV6-6 and TRBJ2-7, with 8 bases that match TRBD2. This CDR3 is 16 amino acids long. CDR1 is MNHNY and CDR2 is SVGAGI in the germline V gene (reference sequence). Losses at the gene ends were 2 bases for V and 5 bases for J; bases not matched to a gene: 11.

The chain joins TRBV2 to TRBJ2-7; D may be TRBD2 (6 bases). The CDR3 extends over 14 amino acids. The germline V and J ends were trimmed by 5 bases and 6 bases, with 17 bases remaining between them. The germline V gene encodes CDR1 SNHLY and CDR2 FYNNEI. In DNA form, the CDR3 reads TGTGCCAGCAGTACAACGGGGAGGTCCGGCGAGCAGTACTTC. Protein product: CASSTTGRSGEQYF.

The chain joins TRBV6-6 to TRBJ2-7; D gene unclear. Germline CDR1 and CDR2: MNHNY and SVGAGI (reference sequence). The CDR3 contains 13 residues. V lost 4 bases and J lost 6, with 13 bases in between. The CDR3 spells CASSSSTIREQYF. The CDR3, as DNA: TGTGCCAGCAGTTCCTCTACTATTCGCGAGCAGTACTTC.

This clone occurred once. The V gene is TRBV30, the J gene TRBJ1-5, with TRBD1 matching 10 bases. Germline values: CDR1 GTSNPN, CDR2 SVGIG (reference sequence). V lost 1 base and J lost 0; bases outside the gene matches: 0. The CDR3 length is 15 residues. CDR3 coding DNA: TGTGCCTGGAGTGGGACAGGGGGTAGCAATCAGCCCCAGCATTTT. It yields the protein CAWSGTGGSNQPQHF. Variable domain in full (rest from reference TRBV30 and TRBJ1-5): SQTIHQWPATLVQPVGSPLSLECTVEGTSNPNLYWYRQAAGRGLQLLFYSVGIGQISSEVPQNLSASRPQDRQFILSSKKLLLSDSGFYLCAWSGTGGSNQPQHFGDGTRLSIL.

This clone was recorded once. The gene calls are TRBV5-1 and TRBJ2-7, with a tentative D call TRBD1 (6 bases). Looked up from germline, CDR1 is SGHRS and CDR2 is YFSETQ. V was clipped by 0 bases and J by 4 bases, with 11 bases between them. CDR3 size: 14 residues. The CDR3 nucleotides are TGCGCCAGCAGCTTGGGGGGGACACTTTACGAGCAGTACTTC. Residues: CASSLGGTLYEQYF.

The V and J genes are TRBV9 and TRBJ2-7, with 8 bases that match TRBD1. The J segment lost 5 bases and the V segment lost 3 bases, leaving 13 bases of the junction unmatched. From germline, CDR1 is SGDLS and CDR2 YYNGEE. The CDR3 length is 16 residues. CDR3 loop: CASSGGTLTGEDEQYF. For the CDR3, the DNA is TGTGCCAGCAGCGGCGGAACACTGACAGGGGAGGACGAGCAGTACTTC.

The chain links TRBV29-1 to TRBJ1-1, with TRBD1 matching 7 bases. V lost 3 bases, J lost 1 base, and 17 bases stayed unmatched. Germline V lookup: CDR1 SQVTM, CDR2 ANQGSEA. The CDR3 has 18 residues. CDR3 coding DNA: TGCAGCGTTGAGCCAGGAGGCAGGGGGAGGTCTGGGAACACTGAAGCTTTCTTT. Translating it yields CSVEPGGRGRSGNTEAFF.

The V gene is TRBV7-9, the J gene TRBJ2-1; D perhaps matches TRBD2 (6 bases). V gave up 0 bases and J gave up 3 bases, with 15 bases separating them. Germline CDR1 reads SEHNR; CDR2 reads FQNEAQ (reference sequence). The CDR3 is made up of 17 amino acids. For the CDR3, the DNA is TGTGCCAGCAGCTTAGCTGTGGCTAGCGAGGACTACAATGAGCAGTTCTTC. Translating gives CASSLAVASEDYNEQFF. Using reference TRBV7-9 and TRBJ2-1 for the parts outside the CDR3, the full variable domain is DTGVSQNPRHKITKRGQNVTFRCDPISEHNRLYWYRQTLGQGPEFLTYFQNEAQLEKSRLLSDRFSAERPKGSFSTLEIQRTEQGDSAMYLCASSLAVASEDYNEQFFGPGTRLTVL.

The chain employs TRBV5-6 and TRBJ2-7, with D maybe TRBD2 (5 bases). The CDR3 extends over 13 amino acids. Germline V CDR1 and CDR2: SGHDT, YYEEEE. The V and J ends lost 0 bases and 5 bases respectively, with 9 bases between them. CDR3 amino acids: CASSLGARDEQYF. The CDR3 DNA follows: TGTGCCAGCAGCTTGGGGGCGAGGGACGAGCAGTACTTC. Complete variable domain (other parts from reference TRBV5-6 and TRBJ2-7): DAGVTQSPTHLIKTRGQQVTLRCSPKSGHDTVSWYQQALGQGPQFIFQYYEEEERQRGNFPDRFSGHQFPNYSSELNVNALLLGDSALYLCASSLGARDEQYFGPGTRLTVT.

This clone turned up a few times. The chain recombines TRBV7-3 with TRBJ2-3; 8 positions match TRBD2. Per germline, CDR1 SGHTA and CDR2 FQGTGA. The CDR3 contains 14 residues. V lost 6 bases to trimming and J lost 4 bases; unmatched junction nucleotides: 6. The CDR3: CASRSIGGADTQYF. CDR3 nucleotides: TGTGCCAGCAGGTCAATCGGGGGGGCAGATACGCAGTATTTT.

This sequence joins TRBV7-7 and TRBJ2-1; D might be TRBD1 (6 bases). In germline, CDR1 is SSHAT, CDR2 FNYEAQ (reference sequence). The CDR3 sequence is 13 residues long. The V gene lost 3 bases and the J gene lost 10 bases, with 13 bases spanning the gap. Here the CDR3 reads CASSLSPGTEQFF. The DNA of the CDR3 is TGTGCCAGCAGCTTGAGTCCCGGGACAGAGCAGTTCTTC.

The V and J genes are TRBV7-8 and TRBJ2-1; D unresolved. The germline V gene has CDR1 SGHVS and CDR2 FQNEAQ. Trimming took off 1 base at V and 7 bases at J, with 5 bases between the two ends. The CDR3 totals 12 residues. Here the CDR3 reads CASSLVRNEQFF. The CDR3 nucleotides read TGTGCCAGCAGCTTAGTGCGTAATGAGCAGTTCTTC.

This rearrangement joins TRBV30 to TRBJ1-2; D remains ambiguous. The V and J ends lost 4 bases and 1 base respectively, with 7 bases between them. This CDR3 comprises 12 residues. Germline V lookup: CDR1 GTSNPN, CDR2 SVGIG (reference sequence). The CDR3 is CAWTGSNYGYTF. The CDR3 bases are TGTGCCTGGACGGGTAGTAACTATGGCTACACCTTC.

The rearrangement joins TRBV9 to TRBJ2-1; 9 nucleotides agree with TRBD1. CDR1 and CDR2 from the germline V gene are SGDLS and YYNGEE. This CDR3 spans 16 amino acids. J lost 4 bases, V lost 6 bases, and 11 bases had no gene match. CDR3 residues: CASTQSTGGAYNEQFF. The CDR3 nucleotides read TGTGCCAGCACCCAAAGTACAGGGGGCGCTTACAATGAGCAGTTCTTC.

The chain carries TRBV4-1 and TRBJ2-7, with 12 nucleotides matching TRBD2. CDR1 MGHRA and CDR2 YSYEKL come from the germline V gene. The CDR3 loop spans 16 amino acids. With V trimmed by 5 bases and J by 3 bases, 8 bases remained unmatched. The CDR3 coding sequence is TGCGCCAGCAGCGGTTATGGACTAGCGGGGTTCTACGAGCAGTACTTC. Translating gives CASSGYGLAGFYEQYF.

This chain connects TRBV2 to TRBJ2-1; a weak D match, TRBD2 (5 bases). Germline lookup yields CDR1 SNHLY and CDR2 FYNNEI. The CDR3 length is 15 residues. V was clipped by 6 bases and J by 3 bases, with 15 bases between them. The DNA of the CDR3 is TGTGCCAGCAGGCGGAAGGGAGATGGCTACAATGAGCAGTTCTTC. This codes for CASRRKGDGYNEQFF.

This sequence joins TRBV9 and TRBJ1-3; 10 bases fit TRBD1. J lost 4 bases, V lost 0 bases, and 1 base had no gene match. Germline V gene sequence: CDR1 SGDLS, CDR2 YYNGEE. The CDR3 covers 15 residues. The chain's CDR3 is CASSVGTGGGNTIYF. DNA of the CDR3: TGTGCCAGCAGCGTAGGGACAGGGGGAGGAAACACCATATATTTT.

This chain joins TRBV7-3 and TRBJ2-1; 8 positions agree with TRBD2. The V gene's germline CDR1 is SGHTA and CDR2 FQGTGA. The CDR3 spans 14 residues. Trimming cost V 2 bases and J 7 bases; bases outside gene matches: 4. The CDR3 nucleotides read TGTGCCAGCAGCTTAGGACTAGCCACGAATGAGCAGTTCTTC. Translated, it gives CASSLGLATNEQFF.

This clone is a singleton in its sample. The chain joins TRBV14 to TRBJ2-5; the D is unclear. Germline lookup yields CDR1 SGHDN and CDR2 FVKESK. Trimming took off 0 bases at V and 5 bases at J, with 7 bases between the two ends. This CDR3 contains 13 residues. The CDR3 loop is CASSQDPGETQYF. In DNA form, the CDR3 reads TGTGCCAGCAGCCAAGATCCCGGGGAGACCCAGTACTTC.

This chain connects TRBV11-2 to TRBJ2-7, with 10 bases fitting TRBD2. Trimming cost V 2 bases and J 3 bases; bases outside gene matches: 4. The CDR3 has 15 residues. Germline V gene sequence: CDR1 SGHAT, CDR2 FQNNGV. The CDR3 DNA is TGTGCCAGCAGCTTACTAGCGGGGGCCAACTACGAGCAGTACTTC. This encodes CASSLLAGANYEQYF.